Sequencing of this T cell receptor beta chain was carried out in a study of siplizumab effects on memory and regulatory T cells (dated by TCRdb to the late 2010s). In terms of the full investigation: The study examined how the anti-CD2 antibody siplizumab affects alloreactive T-cell subsets in allogeneic mixed lymphocyte reactions built from human PBMCs. General study outcomes and caveats: Compared with memory T cells, unstimulated naive T cells appeared more diverse, and naive cells seemed to make a substantial contribution to the alloresponse. The cumulative frequency of alloreactive sequences traceable to unstimulated CD4+ memory T cells was significantly reduced by siplizumab. Among mappable alloreactive CD4+ clones, the Treg-derived fraction averaged 68.8% with siplizumab versus around 29% in control reactions. Because sequences at frequencies below about 10^-5 were poorly captured, only a minor fraction of alloreactive clones could be mapped back to unstimulated subsets. Whether proliferating Tregs from siplizumab cultures actually had suppressive function was not functionally confirmed. A naive or memory phenotype could not be assigned to roughly 75-96% of proliferating CD4+ or CD8+ clones.

Worth noting for this clone: Its binding antigen is unknown. It has no much larger one-base neighbor in the sample; base qualities were not kept.

TCRbeta CDR3 sequencing was performed on sorted unstimulated T cells and on proliferating T cells recovered from mixed lymphocyte reactions. Fresh whole blood from approximately ten HLA-typed healthy donors was used to isolate PBMCs. CDR1 and CDR2 were assigned from the germline V gene as MGHRA and YSYEKL. The CDR3 runs 14 residues from the cysteine to the phenylalanine. The read is trimmed to its CDR3 DNA, 42 bases read in frame from base 1. The germline V end is reduced by 7 bases and the J end by 8 bases; junction bases left unmatched: 5. The library was prepared using the immunoSEQ multiplex PCR assay. Roughly 10^5 TCR templates per sample were assayed on the deep sequencing platform. Genomic DNA extracted from sorted T cells was used for TCRbeta CDR3 sequencing. In the original analysis: The R programming language was used for clonal analysis of TCRbeta CDR3 data. Alloreactive CD4+ and CD8+ clones were identified by comparing unstimulated samples to CFSE-low samples taken after the reaction. Alloreactive CD4+ clones were assigned to regulatory or non-regulatory origin by matching sequences to sorted unstimulated Treg and non-Treg repertoires. TCRdb's version of the immuneACCESS table is confined to in-frame rearrangements and falls short of the full clone set. An unresolved V gene accounts for under half of the shortfall where checked; the remainder is of unknown origin. D and trimming come from the DNA, and the V and J calls and clone size come from that table. This sample has about 100,000 clones in its table, and 91% of those were observed once. Of the sample, 0.15% falls within the top ten clones.

The receptor was derived from a human donor in good health. Source material: CD4+ T cells sorted from blood. Recombination connected TRBV4-1 to TRBJ2-1; 13 central nucleotides agree with TRBD2. The CDR3 reads as follows: CASKGLAGYDEQFF. The DNA sequence is as follows: TGCGCCAGCAAGGGACTAGCGGGGTACGATGAGCAGTTCTTC.